This T cell receptor beta chain was sequenced during a study of T cell changes during pregnancy in multiple sclerosis (dated by TCRdb to between 2017 and 2020). A note on the overall study: In women with multiple sclerosis, the researchers looked at how the T cell repertoire shifted as pregnancy progressed.

Trimming removed 4 bases from V and 5 bases from J, leaving 30 bases between the germline ends. The germline V gene encodes CDR1 SGHNT and CDR2 YYREEE (reference sequence). The CDR3 measures 19 amino acids from cysteine to phenylalanine. Solely the CDR3 DNA is kept, with 57 bases framed from the first base. Concerning this clone itself: Its antigen is unknown. No base quality values were provided; no much bigger clone lies one nucleotide off.

The protocol used for the library was the immunoSEQ multiplex PCR assay. Sourced from immuneACCESS, this table was stored by TCRdb with only in-frame sequences that have V and J called. A share of the clones is absent; for the studies checked, an unresolved V gene accounts for under half, and the remainder has no known explanation. The sample table shows over 100,000 clones, and approximately 90% are seen once. The ten most abundant clones make up less than 2% of the sample. The TCR was taken from a female donor with multiple sclerosis, enrolled in a pregnancy study. The rearranged segments are TRBV5-4 and TRBJ2-5; 6 matching bases give a weak D call of TRBD1. The starting material was peripheral blood, obtained in the third trimester of pregnancy. The DNA sequence is as follows: TGTGCCAGCAGCCGCGACATACAGCCCACAGGGTATGGGCGGGAGACCCAGTACTTC. It specifies CASSRDIQPTGYGRETQYF.